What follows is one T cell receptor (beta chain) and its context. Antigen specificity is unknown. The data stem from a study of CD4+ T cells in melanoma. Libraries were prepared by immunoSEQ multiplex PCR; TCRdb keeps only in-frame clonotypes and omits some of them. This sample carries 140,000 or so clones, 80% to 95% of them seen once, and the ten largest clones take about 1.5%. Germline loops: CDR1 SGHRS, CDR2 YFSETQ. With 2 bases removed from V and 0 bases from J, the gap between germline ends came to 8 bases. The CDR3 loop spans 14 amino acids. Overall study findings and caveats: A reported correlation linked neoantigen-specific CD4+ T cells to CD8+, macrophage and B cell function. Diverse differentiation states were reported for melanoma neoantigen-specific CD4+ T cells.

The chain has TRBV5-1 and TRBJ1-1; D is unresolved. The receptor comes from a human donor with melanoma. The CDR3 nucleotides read TGCGCCAGCAGCTTAGAAGGGATGAACACTGAAGCTTTCTTT. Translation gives CASSLEGMNTEAFF.